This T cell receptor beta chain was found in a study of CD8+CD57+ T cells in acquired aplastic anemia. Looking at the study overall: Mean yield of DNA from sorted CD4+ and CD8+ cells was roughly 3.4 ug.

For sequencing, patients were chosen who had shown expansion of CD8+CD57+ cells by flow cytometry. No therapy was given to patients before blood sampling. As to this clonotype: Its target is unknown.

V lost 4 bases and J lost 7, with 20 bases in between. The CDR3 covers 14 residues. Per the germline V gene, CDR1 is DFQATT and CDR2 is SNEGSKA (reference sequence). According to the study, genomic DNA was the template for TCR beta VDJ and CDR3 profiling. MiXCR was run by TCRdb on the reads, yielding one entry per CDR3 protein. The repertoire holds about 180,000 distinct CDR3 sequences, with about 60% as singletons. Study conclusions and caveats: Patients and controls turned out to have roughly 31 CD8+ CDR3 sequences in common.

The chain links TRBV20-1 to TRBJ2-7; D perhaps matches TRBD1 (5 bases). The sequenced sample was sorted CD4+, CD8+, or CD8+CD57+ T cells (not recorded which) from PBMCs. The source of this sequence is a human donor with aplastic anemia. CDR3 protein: CSAILMAQRGEQYF. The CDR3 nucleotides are TGCAGTGCTATATTAATGGCACAAAGGGGTGAGCAGTACTTC.